This entry features one T cell receptor (beta chain) sequence. This CDR3 region has 17 residues. The germline V gene has CDR1 SGHTA and CDR2 FQGNSA. Between the trimmed V and J ends, which lost 1 base and 2 bases, there was a span of 17 bases. These data originate in a study of long-term antiretroviral therapy in people with HIV. immunoSEQ v3.0 was run at survey level. The protocol was immunoSEQ multiplex PCR, while the TCRdb copy is restricted to in-frame clones and leaves out a portion. There are under 4,000 clones in the sample; roughly 90% occur only once, and around 4.7% lies in the top ten. The sequence was collected from a woman aged 50 to 60 with HIV. This sequence joins TRBV7-2 and TRBJ1-2; no firm D call. Here the sequenced sample was unsorted PBMCs, taken 0.3 years after starting antiretroviral therapy. The CDR3 reads CASSLEGLSKRNYGYTF. The CDR3 DNA reads as TGTGCCAGCAGCTTAGAAGGACTTTCCAAGCGAAACTATGGCTACACCTTC.